This T cell receptor beta chain was captured by sequencing in a study of OX40 agonist ivuxolimab in advanced cancers. Study observations and caveats: The expanded peripheral T cells' antigen specificity was not determined.

This clone has just a few counts. Its specificity is unknown. Assay: immunoSEQ multiplex PCR; the TCRdb copy retains only in-frame clones and omits some. The sample carries roughly 58,000 clones, 77% recorded once. CDR1 and CDR2 from the germline V gene are SGHTA and FQGNSA. V lost 3 bases to trimming and J lost 4 bases, with 16 bases between them. The CDR3 contains 15 residues. This chain links TRBV7-2 with TRBJ2-7; D remains ambiguous. This sequence was found in an adult with an advanced solid tumor such as melanoma, head and neck, liver or kidney cancer. Specimen: CD4+ or CD8+ T cells sorted from blood, collected in a trial of the OX40 agonist ivuxolimab. CDR3 loop: CASSFGQYAVYEQYF. The CDR3 nucleotides read TGTGCCAGCAGCTTCGGGCAGTACGCTGTTTACGAGCAGTACTTC.